This T cell receptor (beta chain) was found in a study of blood T cells in healthy people across ages. The CDR3 loop spans 17 amino acids. V lost 0 bases and J lost 4; bases outside the gene matches: 10. The second PCR ran roughly 6 to 12 cycles with a sample-barcoded 5' primer and J-beta primers. CDR3-containing paired-end reads numbered at least 2.5 million in each sample. TCRdb independently ran MiXCR on the 5' RACE reads; one entry per CDR3 protein. The sample includes over 950,000 distinct CDR3 sequences, roughly 47% of them seen just once. Every donor gave 9.5 to 10 milliliters of peripheral blood.

The source of this sequence is a woman in her fifties or sixties in good health. The chain carries TRBV12-3 or TRBV12-4 and TRBJ1-2, with TRBD1 matching over 8 bases. The source material was blood. CDR3 DNA: TGTGCCAGCAGTTTAGCGGGGGCTGGGGACAGGATCTATGGCTACACCTTC. Encoded protein: CASSLAGAGDRIYGYTF.